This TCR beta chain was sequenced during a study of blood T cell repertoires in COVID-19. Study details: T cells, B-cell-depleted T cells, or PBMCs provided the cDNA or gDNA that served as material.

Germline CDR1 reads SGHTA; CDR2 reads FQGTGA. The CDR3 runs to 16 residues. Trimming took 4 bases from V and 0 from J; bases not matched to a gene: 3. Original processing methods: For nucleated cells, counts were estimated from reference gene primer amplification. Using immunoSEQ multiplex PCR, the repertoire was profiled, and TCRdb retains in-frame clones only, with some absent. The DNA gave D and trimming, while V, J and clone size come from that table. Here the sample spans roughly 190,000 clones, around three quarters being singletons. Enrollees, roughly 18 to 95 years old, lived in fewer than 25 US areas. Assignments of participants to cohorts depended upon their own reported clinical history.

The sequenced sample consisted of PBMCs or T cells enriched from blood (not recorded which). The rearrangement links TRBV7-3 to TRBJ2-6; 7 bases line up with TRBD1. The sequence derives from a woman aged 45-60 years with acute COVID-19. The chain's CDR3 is CASSSSGGSGANVLTF. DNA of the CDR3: TGTGCCAGCAGCTCTTCAGGGGGCTCTGGGGCCAACGTCCTGACTTTC. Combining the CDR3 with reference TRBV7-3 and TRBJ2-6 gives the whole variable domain GAGVSQTPSNKVTEKGKYVELRCDPISGHTALYWYRQSLGQGPEFLIYFQGTGAADDSGLPNDRFFAVRPEGSVSTLKIQRTERGDSAVYLCASSSSGGSGANVLTFGAGSRLTVL.